These T cell receptor beta chains were read from a single sample in a study of T cell repertoires in cytomegalovirus infection. TCRdb redid the calling of the reads with MiXCR, one entry per CDR3 protein. This table holds about 230,000 distinct CDR3 sequences, under 25% found once. The sequenced sample consisted of CD8+ T cells from PBMCs. The receptors come from a human donor in good health (CMV status not recorded). Some clones in this sample may be carry-over from other donors' samples. Both conserved end residues are trimmed from each CDR3. Fields, in order: V gene, J gene, CDR3 protein.

>TRBV7-9|TRBJ2-5
ASSLEGTGARGETQY
>TRBV11-2|TRBJ1-1
ASSFMTGGMIEAF
>TRBV25-1|TRBJ2-3
ASSEGSGTDTQY
>TRBV7-3|TRBJ1-2
ASSLGGEVT
>TRBV19|TRBJ1-1
ASIGSSGSMNTEAF
>TRBV19|TRBJ2-3
ASSDWGQGAADTQY
>TRBV19|TRBJ2-2
ASSRSPSGELF
>TRBV11-1|TRBJ2-5
ASSSRAGQAQTQY
>TRBV7-2|TRBJ1-4
ASSLVGGASNEKLF
>TRBV28|TRBJ1-4
ASSSSQGVWTNEKLF
>TRBV6-5|TRBJ2-3
ASSPGHLTDTQY
>TRBV20-1|TRBJ2-1
SARAPSGTYNEQF
>TRBV29-1|TRBJ1-1
SVADRGLNTEAF
>TRBV7-9|TRBJ2-3
ASSALTGVPDTQY
>TRBV5-4|TRBJ2-1
ASSPAQSSYNEQF
>TRBV7-3|TRBJ2-2
ASSLGSNTGELF
>TRBV5-6|TRBJ2-1
ASSLAGGPEEQF
>TRBV2|TRBJ1-5
ASSESGAGGRQPQH
>TRBV10-3|TRBJ1-5
AISATRQPQH
>TRBV29-1|TRBJ2-7
SVEVAGNEEYEQY
>TRBV29-1|TRBJ2-7
SVAILGEQY
>TRBV19|TRBJ2-7
ASRDWVGDEQY
>TRBV29-1|TRBJ1-2
SVQGYT
>TRBV9|TRBJ1-2
ASSVGSTRDYGYT
>TRBV29-1|TRBJ2-3
SVEAGFGDTQY
>TRBV9|TRBJ1-2
ASYRVAYGYT
>TRBV4-1|TRBJ1-2
ASSHDRTGTTYGYT
>TRBV28|TRBJ2-1
ASSLIGTGRSSYNEQF
>TRBV2|TRBJ2-2
ASSVGGGVHGELF
>TRBV6-2/TRBV6-3|TRBJ2-1
ASSYSLSIYNEQF
>TRBV7-9|TRBJ2-7
ASSWTSGGPYEQY
>TRBV7-6|TRBJ2-1
ASSLSGALMNEQF
>TRBV19|TRBJ2-7
ASSIRAETLIYEQY
>TRBV28|TRBJ2-1
ASSREVGYNEQF
>TRBV12-3/TRBV12-4|TRBJ1-1
ASSLRTNPPEAF
>TRBV20-1|TRBJ1-5
SARVPGSNQPQH
>TRBV6-4|TRBJ2-1
ASSAQDGHNEQF
>TRBV6-6|TRBJ1-1
ASSYSIQVDEAF
>TRBV6-2/TRBV6-3|TRBJ1-4
ASSYSVTGMWEKLF
>TRBV7-3|TRBJ2-7
ASSRDSGGPNEQY
>TRBV27|TRBJ1-4
ASSLQGPANEKLF
>TRBV12-3/TRBV12-4|TRBJ1-6
ASSVGNNSPLH